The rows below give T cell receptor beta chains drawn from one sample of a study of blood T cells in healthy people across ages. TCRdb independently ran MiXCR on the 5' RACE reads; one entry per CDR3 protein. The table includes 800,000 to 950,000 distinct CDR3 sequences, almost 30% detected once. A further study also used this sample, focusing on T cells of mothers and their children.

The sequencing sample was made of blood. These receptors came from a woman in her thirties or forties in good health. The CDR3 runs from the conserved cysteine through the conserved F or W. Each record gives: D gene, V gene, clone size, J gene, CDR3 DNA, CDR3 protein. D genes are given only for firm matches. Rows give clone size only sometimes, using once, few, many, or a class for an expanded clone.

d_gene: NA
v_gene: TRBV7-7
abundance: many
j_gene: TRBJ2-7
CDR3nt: TGTGCTAGCAGCTCCGGGCCCATGGCCGAGCAGTACTTC
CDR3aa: CASSSGPMAEQYF

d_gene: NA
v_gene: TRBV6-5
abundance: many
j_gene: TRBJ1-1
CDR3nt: TGTGCCAGCAGTTACTCAGACCTGAACACTGAAGCTTTCTTT
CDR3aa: CASSYSDLNTEAFF

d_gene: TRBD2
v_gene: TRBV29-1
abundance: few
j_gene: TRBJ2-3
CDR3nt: TGCAGCGAGGCTAGCGGTCGCACAGATACGCAGTATTTT
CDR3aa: CSEASGRTDTQYF

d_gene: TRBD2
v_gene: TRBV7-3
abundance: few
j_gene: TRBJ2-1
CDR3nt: TGTGCCAGCAGCCCCCAGCGGGGGGGCCACGATGAGCAGTTCTTC
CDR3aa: CASSPQRGGHDEQFF

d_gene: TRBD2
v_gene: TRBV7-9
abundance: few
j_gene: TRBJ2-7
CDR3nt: TGTGCCAGCAGCCTAGGGTGGGGGGGAACCTACGAGCAGTACTTC
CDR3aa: CASSLGWGGTYEQYF

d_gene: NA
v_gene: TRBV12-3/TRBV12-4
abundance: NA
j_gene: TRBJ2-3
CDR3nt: TGTGCCAGCAGTTTCGGCGATCCTAGCACAGATACGCAGTATTTT
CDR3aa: CASSFGDPSTDTQYF

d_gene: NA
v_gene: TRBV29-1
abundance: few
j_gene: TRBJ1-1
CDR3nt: TGCAGCGTTGAGGGCACTGAAGCTTTCTTT
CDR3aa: CSVEGTEAFF

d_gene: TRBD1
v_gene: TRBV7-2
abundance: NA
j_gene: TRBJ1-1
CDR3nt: TGTGCCAGCAGCCCATCGACAGGGTACACTGAAGCTTTCTTT
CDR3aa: CASSPSTGYTEAFF

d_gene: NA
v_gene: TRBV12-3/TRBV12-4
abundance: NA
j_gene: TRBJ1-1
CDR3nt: TGTGCCAGCCGGCGCAGGAAGTGGAACACTGAAGCTTTCTTT
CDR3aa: CASRRRKWNTEAFF

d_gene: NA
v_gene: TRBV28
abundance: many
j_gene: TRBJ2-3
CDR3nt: TGTGCCAGCAGTTATGATGGCACAGATACGCAGTATTTT
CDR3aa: CASSYDGTDTQYF

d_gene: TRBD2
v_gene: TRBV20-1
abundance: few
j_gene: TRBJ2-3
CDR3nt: TGCAGTGCTAGAGACCCGGGACTAGCGGGGGGGCCTATAACCGCAGATACGCAGTATTTT
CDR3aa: CSARDPGLAGGPITADTQYF

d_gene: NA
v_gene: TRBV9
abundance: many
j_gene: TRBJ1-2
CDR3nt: TGTGCCAGCAGCGTAGTCGAGGGCGGCTACACCTTC
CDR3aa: CASSVVEGGYTF

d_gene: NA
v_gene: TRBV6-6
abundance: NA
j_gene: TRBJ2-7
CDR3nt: TGTGCCAGCAGTGCCCCTGGGGCCGACGAGCAGTACTTC
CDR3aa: CASSAPGADEQYF

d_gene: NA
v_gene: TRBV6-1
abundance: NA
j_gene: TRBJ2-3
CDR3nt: TGTGCCAGCAGTGAAACTTTGACCCACCGCACAGATACGCAGTATTTT
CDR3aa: CASSETLTHRTDTQYF

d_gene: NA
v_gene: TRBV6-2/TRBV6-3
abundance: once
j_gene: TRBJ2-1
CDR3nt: TGTGCCAGCAGTTACTTGGGGGGCGGGGAGGAGTTCTTC
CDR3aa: CASSYLGGGEEFF

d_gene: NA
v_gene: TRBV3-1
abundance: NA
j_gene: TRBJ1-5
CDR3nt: TGTGCCAGCAGCCAAGCAGGGATCAATCAGCCCCAGCATTTT
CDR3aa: CASSQAGINQPQHF

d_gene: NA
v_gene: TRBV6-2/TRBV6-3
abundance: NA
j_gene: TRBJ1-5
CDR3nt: TGTGCCAGCAGTTACGGGGGCAGGGCCAAGGAGCCCCAGCATTTT
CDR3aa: CASSYGGRAKEPQHF

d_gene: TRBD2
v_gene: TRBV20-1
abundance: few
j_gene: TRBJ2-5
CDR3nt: TGCAGTGCTAGATCGGGTACTAGCGGCCAAGAGACCCAGTACTTC
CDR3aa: CSARSGTSGQETQYF

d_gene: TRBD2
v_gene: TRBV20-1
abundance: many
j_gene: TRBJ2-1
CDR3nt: TGCAGTGCTAGTTCGGGGGGGGTGTACAATGAGCAGTTCTTC
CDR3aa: CSASSGGVYNEQFF

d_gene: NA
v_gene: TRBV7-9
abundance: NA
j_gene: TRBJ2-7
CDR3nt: TGTGCCAGCAGCTTAAGGAGTGCGATCTACGAGCAGTACTTC
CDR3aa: CASSLRSAIYEQYF

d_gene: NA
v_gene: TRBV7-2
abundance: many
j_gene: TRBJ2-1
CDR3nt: TGTGCCAGCAGGGACTTAGGAGGATACAATGAGCAGTTCTTC
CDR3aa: CASRDLGGYNEQFF

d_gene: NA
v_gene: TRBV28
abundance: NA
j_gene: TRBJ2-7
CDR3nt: TGTGCCAGCAGTCCTATGGGTTCTGGGTTCAACGAGCAGTACTTC
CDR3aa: CASSPMGSGFNEQYF

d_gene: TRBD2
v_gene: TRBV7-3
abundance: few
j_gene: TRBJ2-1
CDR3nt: TGTGCCAGCAGCCCAACGGGACTAGCGGGGGCACATGAGCAGTTCTTC
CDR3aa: CASSPTGLAGAHEQFF

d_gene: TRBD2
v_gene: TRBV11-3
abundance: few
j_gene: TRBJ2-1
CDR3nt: TGTGCCAGCCAGGGTCGGGGGGGCGACAATGAGCAGTTCTTC
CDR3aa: CASQGRGGDNEQFF

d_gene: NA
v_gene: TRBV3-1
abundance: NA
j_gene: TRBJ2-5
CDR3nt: TGTGCCAGCAGCCAAGGAGGGACAAGGGGAGAGACCCAGTACTTC
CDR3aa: CASSQGGTRGETQYF

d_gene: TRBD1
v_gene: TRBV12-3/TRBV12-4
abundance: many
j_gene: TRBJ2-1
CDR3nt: TGTGCCAGCAGTATTAAGCCGGGACAGGGGTCCAATGAGCAGTTCTTC
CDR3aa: CASSIKPGQGSNEQFF

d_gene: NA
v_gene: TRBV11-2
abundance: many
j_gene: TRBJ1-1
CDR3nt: TGTGCCAGCAGCTTAGAACCGGGACGGACTATCGAAGCTTTCTTT
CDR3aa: CASSLEPGRTIEAFF

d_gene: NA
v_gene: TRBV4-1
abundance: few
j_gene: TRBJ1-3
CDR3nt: TGCGCCAGCAGCCAAGAATCGGGCCTGGCTGTAGGAAACACCATATATTTT
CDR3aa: CASSQESGLAVGNTIYF

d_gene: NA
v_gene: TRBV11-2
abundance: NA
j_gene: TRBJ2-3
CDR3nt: TGTGCCAGCAGCTTAGAAGCTTTTGGGGGAGATACGCAGTATTTT
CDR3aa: CASSLEAFGGDTQYF

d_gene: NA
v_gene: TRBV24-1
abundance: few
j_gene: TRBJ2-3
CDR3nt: TGTGCCACCAGTGATCAGAACACAGATACGCAGTATTTT
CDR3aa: CATSDQNTDTQYF

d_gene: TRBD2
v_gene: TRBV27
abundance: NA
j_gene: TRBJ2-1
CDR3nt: TGTGCCAGCAGTCTCCTGACTAGCGGGGGGTCCAATGAGCAGTTCTTC
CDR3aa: CASSLLTSGGSNEQFF

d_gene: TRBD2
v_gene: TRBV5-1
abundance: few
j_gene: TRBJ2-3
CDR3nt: TGCGCCAGCAGCTCCTTAGCGGGGGGCCCGGCAGATACGCAGTATTTT
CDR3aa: CASSSLAGGPADTQYF

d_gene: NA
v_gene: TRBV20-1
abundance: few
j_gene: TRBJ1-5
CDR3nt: TGCAGTGCTAGCCGCAGGGTCAAGGGAAATCAGCCCCAGCATTTT
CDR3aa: CSASRRVKGNQPQHF

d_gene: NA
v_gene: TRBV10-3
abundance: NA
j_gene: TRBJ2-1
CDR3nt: TGTGCCATCAGTGAGTCTGGACATAGGGGTCTAGGAAGGGGCGGCGAGCAGTTCTTC
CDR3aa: CAISESGHRGLGRGGEQFF

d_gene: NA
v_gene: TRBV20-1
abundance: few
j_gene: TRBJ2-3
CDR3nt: TGCAGTGCTAGAGCGGAGGGCACAGATACGCAGTATTTT
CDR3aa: CSARAEGTDTQYF

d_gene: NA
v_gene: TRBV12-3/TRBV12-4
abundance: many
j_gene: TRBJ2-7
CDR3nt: TGTGCCAGCATTCGGACCGCTCGCTACGAGCAGTACTTC
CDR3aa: CASIRTARYEQYF

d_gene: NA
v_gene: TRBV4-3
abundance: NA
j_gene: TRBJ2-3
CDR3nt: TGCGCCAGCAGCCGCCTTTGGGGGGGGGCTAGCACAGATACGCAGTATTTT
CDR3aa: CASSRLWGGASTDTQYF

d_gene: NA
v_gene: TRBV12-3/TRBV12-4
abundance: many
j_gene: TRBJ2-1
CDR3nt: TGTGCCAGCACCCGAGACGGACGGGATAAGCAGTTCTTC
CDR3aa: CASTRDGRDKQFF

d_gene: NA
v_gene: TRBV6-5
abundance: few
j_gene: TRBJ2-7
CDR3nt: TGTGCCAGCAGTCACCAGAACTACGGGCAGTACTTC
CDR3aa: CASSHQNYGQYF

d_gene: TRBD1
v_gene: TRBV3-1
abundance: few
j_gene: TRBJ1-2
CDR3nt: TGTGCCAGCAGCCAAGTGGGGACAGGGTCCGGCTACACCTTC
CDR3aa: CASSQVGTGSGYTF

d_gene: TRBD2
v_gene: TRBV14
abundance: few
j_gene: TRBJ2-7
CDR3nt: TGTGCCAGCAGCCAAGTTGCGGGGGGTAGAACCTACGAGCAGTACTTC
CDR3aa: CASSQVAGGRTYEQYF

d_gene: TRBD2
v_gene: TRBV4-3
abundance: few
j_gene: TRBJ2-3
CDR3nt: TGCGCCAACAGCCAAACCAGCGGGGGGGGCACAGATACGCAGTATTTT
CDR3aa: CANSQTSGGGTDTQYF

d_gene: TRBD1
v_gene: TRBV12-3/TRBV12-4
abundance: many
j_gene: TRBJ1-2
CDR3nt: TGTGCCAGCAGAGGGACAGGGGAAAATGGCTACACCTTC
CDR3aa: CASRGTGENGYTF

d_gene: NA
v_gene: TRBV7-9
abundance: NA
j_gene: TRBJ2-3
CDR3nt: TGTGCCAGCAGCTTAGCGTTAGTGGATACGCAGTATTTT
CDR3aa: CASSLALVDTQYF

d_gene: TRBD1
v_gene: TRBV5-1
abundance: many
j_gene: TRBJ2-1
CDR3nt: TGCGCCAGCAGCCAGACAGGGGAATCTTACAATGAGCAGTTCTTC
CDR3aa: CASSQTGESYNEQFF

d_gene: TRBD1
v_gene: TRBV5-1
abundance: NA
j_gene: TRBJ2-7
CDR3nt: TGCGCCAGCGGCTTGGGGACAGGGGAGACCTACGAGCAGTACTTC
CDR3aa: CASGLGTGETYEQYF

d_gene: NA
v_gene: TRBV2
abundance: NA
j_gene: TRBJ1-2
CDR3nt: TGTGCCAGCAGTGAAGCGGTGGGGGGACTTTATGGCTACACCTTC
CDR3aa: CASSEAVGGLYGYTF

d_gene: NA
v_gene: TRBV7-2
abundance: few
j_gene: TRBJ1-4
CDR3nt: TGTGCCAGCAGCGCAACAGGTTTTAATGAAAAACTGTTTTTT
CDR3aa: CASSATGFNEKLFF

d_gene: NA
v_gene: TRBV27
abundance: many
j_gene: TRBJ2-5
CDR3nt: TGTGCCAGCAGCCGACTCCTTGTCGGAGACCAGTACTTC
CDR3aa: CASSRLLVGDQYF

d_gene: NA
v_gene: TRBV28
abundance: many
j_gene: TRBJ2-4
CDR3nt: TGTGCCAGCAGGCGAGGTGCAGGATTAGCCAAAAACATTCAGTACTTC
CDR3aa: CASRRGAGLAKNIQYF

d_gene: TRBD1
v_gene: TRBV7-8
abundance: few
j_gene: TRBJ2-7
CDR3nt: TGTGCCAGCAGCTCATTAATATGGGGACAGGCCCTTTCTTACGAGCAGTACTTC
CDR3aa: CASSSLIWGQALSYEQYF

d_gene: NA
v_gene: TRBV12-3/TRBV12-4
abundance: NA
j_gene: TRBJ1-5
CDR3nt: TGTGCCAGCAGTACAGTGGACCGGTATCAGCCCCAGCATTTT
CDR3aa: CASSTVDRYQPQHF

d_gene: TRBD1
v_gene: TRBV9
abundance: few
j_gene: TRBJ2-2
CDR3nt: TGTGCCAGCAGCGCCTCGGGACAGGCGGGGGAGCTGTTTTTT
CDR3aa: CASSASGQAGELFF